The 20 T cell receptor beta chains listed next were all sequenced from one sample in a study of blood T cells in healthy people across ages. The second PCR ran about 6 to 11 cycles with a sample-barcoded 5' primer and J-beta primers. MiXCR, run by TCRdb on the 5' RACE reads, gives a single entry per CDR3 protein. The sample records 1 million or so distinct CDR3 sequences, around 25% being singletons. This same sample was also taken into another study, of T cells of mothers and their children.

Sequencing used blood. The origin of the receptors is a girl aged 2-9 years in good health.

This clonotype appeared once. V is TRBV4-3 and J is TRBJ1-1, with 10 bases fitting TRBD1. The junction had 1 base not matched to a gene; V was cut back by 2 bases and J by 1 base. Germline V lookup: CDR1 LGHNA, CDR2 YSLEER. The CDR3 sequence is 15 residues long. In DNA form, the CDR3 reads TGCGCCAGCAGCCAACGGACAGGGGGGAACACTGAAGCTTTCTTT. It encodes CASSQRTGGNTEAFF.

This clonotype has more than one count but fewer than ten. The chain joins TRBV7-3 to TRBJ2-3, with D hard to call. Germline CDR1 and CDR2: SGHTA and FQGTGA. CDR3 length equals 14 residues. Trimming removed 5 bases at V and 3 bases at J, with 12 bases between. CDR3 nucleotides: TGTGCCAGCAGCCTGATTGGGATTACAGATACGCAGTATTTT. Amino acid sequence: CASSLIGITDTQYF. The full variable domain, with the rest looked up from reference TRBV7-3 and TRBJ2-3, is GAGVSQTPSNKVTEKGKYVELRCDPISGHTALYWYRQSLGQGPEFLIYFQGTGAADDSGLPNDRFFAVRPEGSVSTLKIQRTERGDSAVYLCASSLIGITDTQYFGPGTRLTVL.

The rearrangement links TRBV6-1 to TRBJ2-2; TRBD1 might be the D (5 bases). The germline V and J ends were trimmed by 5 bases and 1 base, with 11 bases remaining between them. The CDR3 extends over 15 amino acids. CDR1 and CDR2 from the germline V gene are MNHNS and SASEGT. The CDR3 reads CASSPRTLNTGELFF. The CDR3 DNA sequence: TGTGCCAGCAGTCCCCGGACATTGAACACCGGGGAGCTGTTTTTT.

The table lists this clonotype with many counts. V usage is TRBV6-6 and J usage is TRBJ2-2; D is uncertain. The germline V gene encodes CDR1 MNHNY and CDR2 SVGAGI (reference sequence). The CDR3 loop spans 12 amino acids. V was pared by 5 bases and J by 8 bases, with 9 bases between. The CDR3 DNA reads TGTGCCAGCAGTACCCTAGTGGGGGAGCTGTTTTTT. Its translation is CASSTLVGELFF.

The chain couples TRBV12-3 or TRBV12-4 to TRBJ2-5; D possibly corresponds to TRBD1 (5 bases). The closer fit of TRBJ2-1 to the DNA end suggests the J call may be wrong. CDR3 length: 13 residues. CDR3 nucleotides: TGTGCCAGCAGCCCCCCATGGGGCTATGAGCAGTTCTTC. As protein: CASSPPWGYEQFF.

This clonotype was observed a handful of times. The chain couples TRBV7-2 to TRBJ2-5; D uncertain. The V end was cut by 6 bases, the J end by 2 bases, with 10 bases between. The germline gives CDR1 SGHTA, CDR2 FQGNSA. The CDR3 totals 13 residues. This CDR3 reads CASRFTVQETQYF. The CDR3 nucleotides read TGTGCCAGCAGATTCACAGTGCAAGAGACCCAGTACTTC.

Here the CDR3 DNA reads TGTGCCAGCAGTTCCCTTAGTATGGGCCTGAACACTGAAGCTTTCTTT. It is translated as CASSSLSMGLNTEAFF. The rearrangement links TRBV6-2 or TRBV6-3 to TRBJ1-1; D gene unclear. Germline V gene lookup returns CDR1 MNHEY and CDR2 SVGEGT. There are 16 residues in the CDR3. With 4 bases removed from V and 0 bases from J, the gap between germline ends came to 15 bases.

The rearrangement links TRBV5-5 to TRBJ2-7; D is perhaps TRBD1 (6 bases). Per the germline V gene, CDR1 is SGHKS and CDR2 is YYEKEE (reference sequence). The CDR3 extends over 16 amino acids. V lost 0 bases and J lost 0, with 13 bases in between. The CDR3 sequence is CASSLAPTGFSYEQYF. CDR3 in DNA: TGTGCCAGCAGCTTGGCGCCGACAGGCTTCTCCTACGAGCAGTACTTC.

This clonotype has more than one count but fewer than ten. This chain connects TRBV20-1 to TRBJ1-2; 8 nucleotides match TRBD1. There are 12 residues in the CDR3. Losses at the gene ends were 7 bases for V and 3 bases for J; bases not matched to a gene: 4. Germline V gives CDR1 DFQATT, CDR2 SNEGSKA (reference sequence). The CDR3 loop is CSVQTGDYGYTF. DNA of the CDR3: TGCAGTGTCCAGACAGGGGACTATGGCTACACCTTC.

In this sample, this clonotype turned up a few times. The rearrangement links TRBV2 to TRBJ2-5; D remains ambiguous. The closer fit of TRBJ2-1 to the DNA end suggests the J call may be wrong. The germline gives CDR1 SNHLY, CDR2 FYNNEI. The CDR3 is made up of 11 amino acids. The CDR3 bases are TGTGCCAGCACCCCTGGATATGAGCAGTTCTTC. Translated: CASTPGYEQFF.

In this sample, this clonotype turned up a few times. This rearrangement joins TRBV5-6 to TRBJ2-1; D is uncertain. This CDR3 is built from 12 residues. Germline assignment: CDR1 SGHDT and CDR2 YYEEEE. Trimming stripped 1 base from V and 8 bases from J, with 7 bases between. The CDR3 coding sequence is TGTGCCAGCAGCTTGACTCCTTATGAGCAGTTCTTC. Encoded protein: CASSLTPYEQFF.

The chain combines TRBV11-1 with TRBJ2-2; D is unresolved. The CDR3 runs to 13 residues. V was pared by 2 bases and J by 7 bases, with 8 bases between. Germline-derived CDR1 and CDR2 are SGHAT and FQDESV (reference sequence). CDR3 sequence: CASSLIDVGELFF. DNA for the CDR3: TGTGCCAGCAGCTTAATAGACGTCGGGGAGCTGTTTTTT.

This chain links TRBV6-5 with TRBJ2-1; weak D call: TRBD2 (5 bases). Germline CDR1 reads MNHEY; CDR2 reads SVGAGI. The length of the CDR3 is 15 residues. V dropped 3 bases and J dropped 6 bases, with 15 bases sitting between them. CDR3 sequence: CASSYPGRSPNEQFF. CDR3 DNA: TGTGCCAGCAGTTATCCGGGAAGGTCCCCCAATGAGCAGTTCTTC.

This clonotype turned up a few times. The chain combines TRBV28 with TRBJ2-7; TRBD1 aligns across 7 bases. Per germline, CDR1 MDHEN and CDR2 SYDVKM. There are 15 residues in the CDR3. V shed 3 bases and J 7 bases; nucleotides not matched to a gene: 12. This CDR3 reads CASSLLGQDSREQYF. The CDR3 region has the DNA TGTGCCAGCAGTTTGCTCGGACAGGACTCTCGGGAGCAGTACTTC.

V is TRBV7-2 and J is TRBJ2-3; 9 nucleotides match TRBD1. Germline lookup yields CDR1 SGHTA and CDR2 FQGNSA. Trimming cost V 4 bases and J 2 bases; bases outside gene matches: 7. This CDR3 contains 16 residues. The CDR3 here is CASSWGTGTSTDTQYF. As DNA, the CDR3 is TGTGCCAGCAGCTGGGGGACAGGGACGTCCACAGATACGCAGTATTTT. Complete variable domain (other parts from reference TRBV7-2 and TRBJ2-3): GAGVSQSPSNKVTEKGKDVELRCDPISGHTALYWYRQSLGQGLEFLIYFQGNSAPDKSGLPSDRFSAERTGGSVSTLTIQRTQQEDSAVYLCASSWGTGTSTDTQYFGPGTRLTVL.

This clonotype appeared a few times. This sequence joins TRBV27 and TRBJ1-1; D not certain. V shed 3 bases and J shed 4 bases, with 9 bases lying between them. This CDR3 has 13 residues. Germline assignment: CDR1 MNHEY and CDR2 SMNVEV (reference sequence). The CDR3 bases are TGTGCCAGCAGTTTCCAGGTCGGCACTGAAGCTTTCTTT. Its translation: CASSFQVGTEAFF.

The chain is built from TRBV25-1 and TRBJ2-1; 11 bases fit TRBD2. The CDR3 is made up of 16 amino acids. Unmatched junction bases numbered 6, after V lost 3 bases and J lost 5 bases. Germline V CDR1 and CDR2: MGHDK, SYGVNS. The CDR3 here is CASSDPPGLADNEQFF. The CDR3 nucleotides read TGTGCCAGCAGTGATCCTCCGGGACTAGCGGACAATGAGCAGTTCTTC.

This clonotype has more than one count but fewer than ten. This chain connects TRBV10-2 to TRBJ1-2, with TRBD1 identical over 10 bases. Germline lookup yields CDR1 WSHSY and CDR2 SAAADI. V dropped 6 bases and J dropped 7; count of bases not matched to a gene: 5. The CDR3 covers 13 residues. Here the CDR3 DNA reads TGCGCCAGCAGCGGACAGGGGGTGGGTGGCTACACCTTC. It yields the protein CASSGQGVGGYTF.

This clonotype was seen more than once but under ten times. V is TRBV2 and J is TRBJ2-1; D is perhaps TRBD2 (7 bases). The CDR3 covers 15 residues. Germline V gene data show CDR1 as SNHLY and CDR2 as FYNNEI. Trimming shortened V by 4 bases and J by 6 bases, and 16 bases separated the two germline ends. The CDR3 bases are TGTGCCAGCAGTGTGGGGGCGGGGACTACCAATGAGCAGTTCTTC. It codes for CASSVGAGTTNEQFF.

This clonotype came up a few times. The rearrangement joins TRBV7-9 to TRBJ1-5; D possibly corresponds to TRBD1 (5 bases). V shed 5 bases and J shed 9 bases, with 11 bases lying between them. This CDR3 is built from 12 residues. The germline gives CDR1 SEHNR, CDR2 FQNEAQ (reference sequence). The CDR3 nucleotides are TGTGCCAGCAGCCCGGACCAGGGGCCCCAGCATTTT. Translation gives CASSPDQGPQHF.